The next 20 T cell receptor beta chains were all read from a single sample in a study of CD8 T cells in ankylosing spondylitis. TCRdb independently ran MiXCR on the 5' RACE reads; one entry per CDR3 protein. Among approximately 25,000 distinct CDR3 sequences listed, around 2.5% were seen once. Sequencing used blood, either unsorted or a sorted T cell fraction (not recorded which). These receptors all come from a female donor with ankylosing spondylitis or in good health (not recorded which).

This clonotype was detected many times. J is TRBJ2-1 and V is TRBV9; TRBD1 agrees at 7 bases. Per the germline V gene, CDR1 is SGDLS and CDR2 is YYNGEE. V lost 2 bases to trimming and J lost 4 bases; unmatched junction nucleotides: 12. The CDR3 length is 17 residues. CDR3 DNA sequence: TGTGCCAGCAGCGTCAAACAGGGGCCGTCCTCGTACAATGAGCAGTTCTTC. Protein: CASSVKQGPSSYNEQFF.

Ten or more counts support this clonotype. This chain joins TRBV9 and TRBJ2-7; TRBD1 agrees at 7 bases. After removal of 4 bases from V and 1 base from J, the junction contained 11 bases not matched to a gene. Per germline, CDR1 SGDLS and CDR2 YYNGEE. CDR3 size: 16 residues. The CDR3 reads CASSPRGTDPSYEQYF. The CDR3 DNA follows: TGTGCCAGCAGCCCCAGAGGGACAGATCCTTCCTACGAGCAGTACTTC.

This clonotype was observed many times. CDR3 DNA: TGTGCCAGCAGCCGGGACGGAGGTTTCGGGGAGCTGTTTTTT. Encoded protein: CASSRDGGFGELFF. This sequence joins TRBV9 and TRBJ2-2; either TRBD1 or TRBD2 may supply D (5 bases each). Germline-derived CDR1 and CDR2 are SGDLS and YYNGEE. CDR3 length: 14 amino acids. V dropped 4 bases and J dropped 7 bases, with 14 bases sitting between them.

In this sample, this clonotype turned up many times. J is TRBJ2-5 and V is TRBV9, with D perhaps matching TRBD1 or TRBD2 (5 bases each). V lost 0 bases, J lost 3 bases, and 21 bases lay in between. The CDR3 is 18 amino acids. From germline, CDR1 is SGDLS and CDR2 YYNGEE. The CDR3 reads CASSVEEGGGPFKETQYF. The CDR3 region has the DNA TGTGCCAGCAGCGTAGAAGAGGGTGGGGGACCCTTTAAAGAGACCCAGTACTTC.

Many counts were recorded for this clonotype. V and J are TRBV9 and TRBJ1-3; D is undetermined. CDR1 and CDR2 (germline): SGDLS, YYNGEE. Between the trimmed V and J ends, which lost 0 bases and 4 bases, there was a span of 2 bases. The CDR3 runs to 12 residues. The CDR3 DNA is TGTGCCAGCAGCGTAGCCGGAAACACCATATATTTT. Its protein is CASSVAGNTIYF.

This clonotype occurred many times. The gene calls are TRBV9 and TRBJ1-2; no definite D call. V was trimmed by 0 bases and J by 3 bases, leaving 12 bases between them. Germline V CDR1 and CDR2: SGDLS, YYNGEE. This CDR3 is built from 15 residues. In DNA, the CDR3 is TGTGCCAGCAGCGTAGTGCCCGTCGGGGACTATGGCTACACCTTC. Translation: CASSVVPVGDYGYTF. Drawing the rest from reference TRBV9 and TRBJ1-2, the complete variable domain is DSGVTQTPKHLITATGQRVTLRCSPRSGDLSVYWYQQSLDQGLQFLIQYYNGEERAKGNILERFSAQQFPDLHSELNLSSLELGDSALYFCASSVVPVGDYGYTFGSGTRLTVV.

The table lists this clonotype with many counts. The gene calls are TRBV9 and TRBJ1-6, with D possibly TRBD1 on 6 matching bases. The V end lost 0 bases, the J end lost 10 bases, and 14 bases lay between the germline ends. The CDR3 spans 15 residues. CDR1 is SGDLS, CDR2 YYNGEE, per germline. The CDR3 is CASSVGGPPESPLHF. The DNA for the CDR3 is TGTGCCAGCAGCGTAGGGGGGCCACCGGAATCACCCCTCCACTTT.

This clonotype occurred many times. J is TRBJ1-2 and V is TRBV9; the match to TRBD1 covers 8 bases. CDR1 is SGDLS and CDR2 is YYNGEE in the germline V gene. With V trimmed by 3 bases and J by 4 bases, 8 bases remained unmatched. The CDR3 length is 15 residues. CDR3 DNA: TGTGCCAGCAGCGACCCCAGGGGGCAGGGCTATGGCTACACCTTC. Translating gives CASSDPRGQGYGYTF.

This clonotype has at least ten counts. The CDR3, as DNA: TGTGCCAGCAGCGTAGAACTAGCGGGTCCTCAGTTCTTC. Its translation: CASSVELAGPQFF. The V call is TRBV9, the J call TRBJ2-1, with 9 bases aligning to TRBD2. This CDR3 has 13 residues. The germline V gene has CDR1 SGDLS and CDR2 YYNGEE. V shed 0 bases, J shed 13 bases, and the junction held 5 bases outside the gene matches.

Judged by abundance, this clonotype is medium-sized. The chain uses TRBV9 and TRBJ2-1, with 9 bases aligning to TRBD2. CDR3 length: 14 amino acids. The germline V gene encodes CDR1 SGDLS and CDR2 YYNGEE. V was clipped by 2 bases and J by 6 bases; unmatched bases: 3. The CDR3 nucleotides read TGTGCCAGCAGCGTCGAGGGACTAGCCAATGAGCAGTTCTTC. This codes for CASSVEGLANEQFF.

Ten or more counts support this clonotype. The gene calls are TRBV21-1 and TRBJ2-3. TRBV21-1 is listed as a pseudogene. The CDR3 extends over 14 amino acids. As DNA, the CDR3 is TGTGCCAGCACCACAGGGGTAAGCACAGATACGCAGTATTTT. Its translation is CASTTGVSTDTQYF.

This clonotype has a count of ten or more. V gene TRBV9 combines with J gene TRBJ2-5, with D tentatively TRBD1 (5 bases). This CDR3 spans 13 amino acids. Trimming cost V 7 bases and J 1 base, with 11 bases left between them. CDR1 and CDR2 (germline): SGDLS, YYNGEE. DNA of the CDR3: TGTGCCAGCGGCGACAGATTCCAAGAGACCCAGTACTTC. It codes for CASGDRFQETQYF. Looking up the rest from reference TRBV9 and TRBJ2-5 gives the full variable domain: DSGVTQTPKHLITATGQRVTLRCSPRSGDLSVYWYQQSLDQGLQFLIQYYNGEERAKGNILERFSAQQFPDLHSELNLSSLELGDSALYFCASGDRFQETQYFGPGTRLLVL.

There are many counts of this clonotype. The chain couples TRBV9 to TRBJ2-2; TRBD1 might be the D (6 bases). This CDR3 is 15 amino acids long. CDR1 and CDR2 from the germline V gene are SGDLS and YYNGEE. V lost 4 bases to trimming and J lost 7 bases, with 17 bases between them. CDR3 nucleotides: TGTGCCAGCAGCCCAGACGGACAGTGGGGCGGGGAGCTGTTTTTT. Its protein product is CASSPDGQWGGELFF.

In this sample, this clonotype turned up many times. This rearrangement joins TRBV9 to TRBJ2-2, with no clear D. The CDR3 has 16 residues. The germline V gene has CDR1 SGDLS and CDR2 YYNGEE. V was cut by 0 bases and J by 0 bases, with 9 bases left in between. CDR3 sequence reads: CASSVAPGPNTGELFF. In DNA form, the CDR3 reads TGTGCCAGCAGCGTAGCGCCCGGTCCGAACACCGGGGAGCTGTTTTTT.

This clonotype came up many times. The J gene is TRBJ2-1, the V gene TRBV9; 7 nucleotides agree with TRBD2. This CDR3 spans 17 amino acids. Germline CDR1 is SGDLS and CDR2 is YYNGEE. Trimming at V came to 0 bases and at J to 8 bases, leaving 14 bases not matched to a gene. The CDR3 nucleotides are TGTGCCAGCAGCGTAGACCTAGCGGCGGGAACCTTTGATGAGCAGTTCTTC. Translating gives CASSVDLAAGTFDEQFF.

The chain employs TRBV9 and TRBJ1-6; D is uncertain. Trimming stripped 4 bases from V and 5 bases from J, with 10 bases between. CDR3 size: 14 residues. Germline CDR1 and CDR2: SGDLS and YYNGEE. The CDR3 is CASSSDGDNSPLHF. The CDR3 DNA is TGTGCCAGCAGCTCAGACGGAGATAATTCACCCCTCCACTTT.

This clonotype was recorded many times. DNA of the CDR3: TGTGCCAGCAGCCCCTCCCTCCAAGAGACCCAGTACTTC. Amino acid sequence: CASSPSLQETQYF. The chain carries TRBV9 and TRBJ2-5; D gene unclear. This CDR3 region has 13 residues. V shed 4 bases and J shed 1 base, with 8 bases lying between them. The germline CDR1 and CDR2 sequences are SGDLS and YYNGEE.

This clonotype was detected ten times or more. The chain combines TRBV9 with TRBJ1-5, with 7 positions matching TRBD1. This CDR3 has 14 residues. Germline values: CDR1 SGDLS, CDR2 YYNGEE. The junction had 3 bases not matched to a gene; V was cut back by 0 bases and J by 6 bases. CDR3 in amino acids: CASSVEGGLQPQHF. Here the CDR3 DNA reads TGTGCCAGCAGCGTAGAAGGGGGCCTTCAGCCCCAGCATTTT.

This clonotype was seen repeatedly, ten times or more. V usage is TRBV9 and J usage is TRBJ1-4; D is possibly TRBD1 (6 bases). The CDR3 runs 15 residues. Germline CDR1 and CDR2: SGDLS and YYNGEE. V was pared by 0 bases and J by 8 bases, with 14 bases between. The CDR3 protein is CASSVVGGLGEKLFF. The CDR3 DNA reads TGTGCCAGCAGCGTAGTCGGGGGGCTGGGAGAAAAACTGTTTTTT.

A note on this clonotype: Lacking the conserved final phenylalanine or tryptophan, this CDR3 likely reflects a read error. The CDR3 region is CASSVEIRVDTGELFL. CDR3 nucleotide sequence: TGTGCCAGCAGCGTAGAGATCCGGGTGGACACCGGGGAGCTGTTTCTT. The chain recombines TRBV9 with TRBJ2-2; D remains unclear. V lost 0 bases and J lost 3, with 12 bases in between. The CDR3 spans 16 residues. Per germline, CDR1 SGDLS and CDR2 YYNGEE.